Presented here are 27 T cell receptor beta chains from one specimen sequenced in a study of beta chain features in type 1 diabetes. Since all of the isolated RNA was reverse transcribed, expressed TCRB transcripts were what got sequenced. The data were produced by immunoSEQ multiplex PCR, yet TCRdb's version contains in-frame clones alone and is incomplete. The sample records about 660,000 clones, over 12% being singletons. Their antigen targets remain unknown. The study's findings and limits: Significant though moderate, a shortening of TCRB CDR3s appeared in all four CD4+ subsets of Type 1 diabetes patients.

Sequencing was done on a sample of naive CD4+ T cells from blood. The receptors originated from a young man with type 1 diabetes.

The sample holds a few counts of this clone. V is TRBV2 and J is TRBJ2-7; D gene uncertain. V shed 6 bases and J shed 6 bases, with 12 bases lying between them. This CDR3 region has 12 residues. CDR1 and CDR2 from the germline V gene are SNHLY and FYNNEI. The CDR3 reads CASRDLTTEQYF. The CDR3 nucleotides are TGTGCCAGCAGGGACCTGACGACCGAGCAGTACTTC.

The V and J genes are TRBV6-1 and TRBJ2-2; D is perhaps TRBD1 or TRBD2 (5 bases each). Germline CDR1 MNHNS, CDR2 SASEGT. Trimming pared 0 bases from V and 6 bases from J, leaving 8 bases between. This CDR3 has 14 residues. CDR3 sequence: CASSEAGGSGELFF. The CDR3 DNA sequence: TGTGCCAGCAGTGAAGCTGGGGGTTCCGGGGAGCTGTTTTTT.

This clone was detected only a few times. The V call is TRBV7-2, the J call TRBJ2-5; 11 bases are shared with TRBD2. V shed 10 bases and J 4 bases; nucleotides not matched to a gene: 14. The germline V gene has CDR1 SGHTA and CDR2 FQGNSA. This CDR3 has 16 amino acids. This chain's CDR3 is CATIVLAGGSGETQYF. Written as DNA, the CDR3 is TGTGCCACCATCGTTCTAGCGGGAGGATCGGGAGAGACCCAGTACTTC.

The rearrangement joins TRBV5-6 to TRBJ2-6; D perhaps matches TRBD1 (6 bases). Germline V gene sequence: CDR1 SGHDT, CDR2 YYEEEE. The CDR3 has 18 residues. V gave up 2 bases and J gave up 1 base, with 16 bases separating them. CDR3 in DNA: TGTGCCAGCAGCTTTCCACTGGACAGTCATTCTGGGGCCAACGTCCTGACTTTC. It translates to CASSFPLDSHSGANVLTF.

This clone was counted only a few times. The V call is TRBV6-5, the J call TRBJ1-3; no clear D gene. This CDR3 has 16 residues. Trimming removed 2 bases at V and 0 bases at J, with 11 bases between. Per the germline V gene, CDR1 is MNHEY and CDR2 is SVGAGI. The CDR3 coding sequence is TGTGCCAGCAGTTACGGGAGTAGGAGCTCTGGAAACACCATATATTTT. This translates into CASSYGSRSSGNTIYF.

This clone turned up a few times. The chain couples TRBV11-3 to TRBJ2-7; D is ambiguous. The length of the CDR3 is 14 residues. Trimming stripped 0 bases from V and 0 bases from J, with 6 bases between. Per germline, CDR1 SGHNT and CDR2 YENEEA. The CDR3: CASSLEHNSYEQYF. The CDR3 DNA reads as TGTGCCAGCAGCTTAGAACATAACTCCTACGAGCAGTACTTC.

The chain joins TRBV5-6 to TRBJ2-5, with D perhaps given as TRBD1 or TRBD2 (5 bases each). This CDR3 spans 14 amino acids. Trimming cost V 5 bases and J 7 bases, with 18 bases left between them. Germline values: CDR1 SGHDT, CDR2 YYEEEE. CDR3 region: CASSLIGAGGTQYF. The CDR3 nucleotides read TGTGCCAGCAGTCTTATCGGGGCCGGAGGGACCCAGTACTTC.

The chain links TRBV6-1 to TRBJ2-3; a possible D gene is TRBD2 (6 bases). Trimming shortened V by 4 bases and J by 2 bases, and 13 bases separated the two germline ends. This CDR3 has 15 residues. Germline assignment: CDR1 MNHNS and CDR2 SASEGT. CDR3 residues: CASSGLAENTDTQYF. CDR3 DNA: TGTGCCAGCAGTGGATTAGCGGAAAACACAGATACGCAGTATTTT.

The V gene is TRBV6-5, the J gene TRBJ1-2; D not resolved. Germline CDR1 is MNHEY and CDR2 is SVGAGI. The CDR3 is 13 amino acids. Trimming pared 8 bases from V and 8 bases from J, leaving 18 bases between. Here the CDR3 DNA reads TGTGCCAGCCACGCACTCGAGGCGGGAGGCTACACCTTC. This sequence encodes CASHALEAGGYTF.

In this sample, this clone turned up a few times. The V and J genes are TRBV5-4 and TRBJ2-7, with 7 bases fitting TRBD1. V gave up 0 bases and J gave up 0 bases; unmatched junction bases: 3. Germline values: CDR1 SGHNT, CDR2 YYREEE (reference sequence). CDR3 size: 15 residues. The CDR3 here is CASSLEGAYSYEQYF. CDR3 coding DNA: TGTGCCAGCAGCTTGGAGGGGGCCTACTCCTACGAGCAGTACTTC. The full variable domain, with the rest looked up from reference TRBV5-4 and TRBJ2-7, is ETGVTQSPTHLIKTRGQQVTLRCSSQSGHNTVSWYQQALGQGPQFIFQYYREEENGRGNFPPRFSGLQFPNYSSELNVNALELDDSALYLCASSLEGAYSYEQYFGPGTRLTVT.

The chain is built from TRBV7-3 and TRBJ2-5; the match to TRBD1 covers 7 bases. CDR3 length: 14 residues. The V and J ends lost 7 bases and 5 bases, in that order; junction bases with no gene match: 10. The germline gives CDR1 SGHTA, CDR2 FQGTGA. The CDR3 DNA reads as TGTGCCAGCACCTCTGACAGGGAGAGGGAGACCCAGTACTTC. Encoded protein: CASTSDRERETQYF.

The rearrangement uses TRBV2 and TRBJ1-3; D is unclear. CDR1 is SNHLY, CDR2 FYNNEI, per germline. V gave up 5 bases and J gave up 0 bases, with 8 bases separating them. The CDR3 consists of 14 residues. The CDR3 sequence is CASSRPNSGNTIYF. CDR3 sequence (DNA): TGTGCCAGCAGTCGGCCAAACTCTGGAAACACCATATATTTT.

This clone was seen just once. The J gene is TRBJ1-5, the V gene TRBV28, with D perhaps TRBD1 (6 bases). Per the germline V gene, CDR1 is MDHEN and CDR2 is SYDVKM. V was shortened by 3 bases and J by 7 bases, with 16 bases between the two germline ends. The CDR3 loop spans 15 amino acids. CDR3 amino acids: CASSLPQGLGQPQHF. DNA of the CDR3: TGTGCCAGCAGTTTGCCACAGGGCCTTGGACAGCCCCAGCATTTT.

This clone appeared once. The chain couples TRBV7-8 to TRBJ1-5, with 8 nucleotides matching TRBD1. Germline loops: CDR1 SGHVS, CDR2 FQNEAQ. The CDR3 is 14 residues long. V lost 3 bases to trimming and J lost 3 bases; unmatched junction nucleotides: 1. This chain's CDR3 is CASSLGQVNQPQHF. DNA of the CDR3: TGTGCCAGCAGCTTGGGACAGGTCAATCAGCCCCAGCATTTT. Full variable domain (missing parts from reference TRBV7-8 and TRBJ1-5): GAGVSQSPRYKVAKRGQDVALRCDPISGHVSLFWYQQALGQGPEFLTYFQNEAQLDKSGLPSDRFFAERPEGSVSTLKIQRTQQEDSAVYLCASSLGQVNQPQHFGDGTRLSIL.

A few counts support this clone. V is TRBV27 and J is TRBJ2-4, with TRBD2 matching over 7 bases. Germline CDR1 MNHEY, CDR2 SMNVEV (reference sequence). This CDR3 is built from 17 residues. With 2 bases clipped from V and 0 bases from J, the junction kept 7 bases outside the gene matches. CDR3 DNA: TGTGCCAGCAGTTTACGGGGGGACCCTCTAGCCAAAAACATTCAGTACTTC. Its protein product is CASSLRGDPLAKNIQYF.

This clone was found a few times. This rearrangement joins TRBV14 to TRBJ2-5; D gene unclear. This CDR3 is 11 amino acids long. Trimming stripped 2 bases from V and 8 bases from J, with 6 bases between. Germline assignment: CDR1 SGHDN and CDR2 FVKESK. The CDR3 reads CASSQLLTQYF. The CDR3 bases are TGTGCCAGCAGCCAACTTTTAACCCAGTACTTC.

The chain joins TRBV27 to TRBJ1-2; D is undetermined. The CDR3 runs to 15 residues. V was trimmed by 6 bases and J by 3 bases, leaving 17 bases between them. CDR1 is MNHEY, CDR2 SMNVEV, per germline (reference sequence). In DNA, the CDR3 is TGTGCCAGCAGCTCCCTTGGGCTTTCCTACTATGGCTACACCTTC. It encodes CASSSLGLSYYGYTF.

This clone has just a few counts. The chain joins TRBV29-1 to TRBJ2-5, with TRBD1 identical over 7 bases. CDR1 and CDR2 (germline): SQVTM, ANQGSEA. The CDR3 loop spans 13 amino acids. J lost 0 bases, V lost 6 bases, and 4 bases had no gene match. The CDR3 DNA reads as TGCAGCGTCAGCGACAGGGACCAAGAGACCCAGTACTTC. This codes for CSVSDRDQETQYF.

In its sample, this clone was seen a few times. The rearrangement links TRBV19 to TRBJ2-1; possibly TRBD1 for D (6 bases). The germline V and J ends were trimmed by 5 bases and 3 bases, with 14 bases remaining between them. Germline CDR1 and CDR2: LNHDA and SQIVND (reference sequence). The CDR3 sequence is 15 residues long. This chain's CDR3 is CASSPRDTFYNEQFF. In DNA, the CDR3 is TGTGCCAGTAGTCCCCGGGACACCTTCTACAATGAGCAGTTCTTC.

The chain is built from TRBV19 and TRBJ2-3; no clear D gene. V was shortened by 4 bases and J by 5 bases, with 1 base between the two germline ends. This CDR3 region has 10 residues. In germline, CDR1 is LNHDA, CDR2 SQIVND (reference sequence). CDR3 DNA: TGTGCCAGTAGTAGAGATACGCAGTATTTT. Protein: CASSRDTQYF.

V and J are TRBV11-2 and TRBJ2-2; TRBD2 might be the D (5 bases). Trimming removed 3 bases from V and 5 bases from J, with 7 bases in between. The CDR3 loop spans 13 amino acids. Germline V lookup: CDR1 SGHAT, CDR2 FQNNGV. The CDR3 DNA reads as TGTGCCAGCAGCTTCGGGGTTACCGGGGAGCTGTTTTTT. Amino acids: CASSFGVTGELFF.

The chain joins TRBV29-1 to TRBJ1-4; no firm D call. CDR3 size: 13 residues. Trimming took 4 bases from V and 0 from J, leaving 6 bases between them. Germline V lookup: CDR1 SQVTM, CDR2 ANQGSEA. The CDR3 DNA follows: TGCAGCGTTGTTAGTGCAACTAATGAAAAACTGTTTTTT. Translated: CSVVSATNEKLFF.

The CDR3 nucleotides are TGTGCCAGTCCCAGAGCGGGAGGGCCCGAGGGGTACGAGCAGTACTTC. Its protein product is CASPRAGGPEGYEQYF. The chain uses TRBV4-2 and TRBJ2-7; 10 nucleotides align to TRBD2. The CDR3 contains 16 residues. Germline V CDR1 and CDR2: LGHNA, YNFKEQ. J gave up 4 bases and V 9 bases, and 15 bases lay outside the gene matches.

In its sample, this clone was seen a few times. The genes are TRBV7-2 and TRBJ2-3; D might be TRBD1 (5 bases). The CDR3 is 15 residues long. CDR1 and CDR2 from the germline V gene are SGHTA and FQGNSA. V was clipped by 7 bases and J by 4 bases, with 18 bases between them. CDR3 DNA: TGTGCCAGCATCATAAGTGCAGGGCTGGCAGATACGCAGTATTTT. The encoded protein is CASIISAGLADTQYF.

This clone was picked up a small number of times. The gene calls are TRBV7-2 and TRBJ2-7; D may be TRBD2 (5 bases). The V end lost 1 base, the J end lost 6 bases, and 16 bases lay between the germline ends. CDR1 is SGHTA, CDR2 FQGNSA, per germline. This CDR3 contains 15 residues. This CDR3 reads CASSLVHSAQVEQYF. The CDR3 nucleotides are TGTGCCAGCAGCTTAGTGCATAGCGCCCAGGTCGAGCAGTACTTC.

This clone has more than one count but fewer than ten. This chain links TRBV7-2 with TRBJ1-1; D may be TRBD1 (5 bases). Between the trimmed V and J ends, which lost 1 base and 1 base, there was a span of 10 bases. The germline V gene has CDR1 SGHTA and CDR2 FQGNSA. CDR3 length: 15 residues. The CDR3 sequence: CASSLVGTQNTEAFF. The CDR3 DNA follows: TGTGCCAGCAGCTTAGTGGGGACCCAGAACACTGAAGCTTTCTTT.

The rearrangement uses TRBV6-5 and TRBJ1-1; D might be TRBD1 (5 bases). Germline V lookup: CDR1 MNHEY, CDR2 SVGAGI. V was clipped by 3 bases and J by 2 bases, with 16 bases between them. The CDR3 loop spans 16 amino acids. CDR3 nucleotides: TGTGCCAGCAGTTATTCTTCACTGACAGCTAACACTGAAGCTTTCTTT. It codes for CASSYSSLTANTEAFF.